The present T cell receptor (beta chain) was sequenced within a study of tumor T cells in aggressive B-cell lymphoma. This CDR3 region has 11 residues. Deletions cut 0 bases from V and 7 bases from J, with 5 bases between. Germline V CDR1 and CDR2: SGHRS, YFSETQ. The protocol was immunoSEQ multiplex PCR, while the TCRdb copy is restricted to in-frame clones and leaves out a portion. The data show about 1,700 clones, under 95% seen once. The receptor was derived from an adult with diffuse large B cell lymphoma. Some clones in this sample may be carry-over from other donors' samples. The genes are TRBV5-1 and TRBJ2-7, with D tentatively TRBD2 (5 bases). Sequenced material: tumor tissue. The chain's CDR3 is CASSLAGEQYF. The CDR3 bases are TGCGCCAGCAGCTTGGCGGGAGAGCAGTACTTC.